A single sample is the source of the 5 T cell receptor beta chains below, sequenced in a study of metastatic and nonmetastatic thyroid tumors. TCRdb reprocessed the PCR reads via MiXCR. Counted here are about 69,000 clones, approximately 15% occurring once; the ten biggest clones make up under 8%. Not a single patient had been given any form of treatment at any point before undergoing thyroid surgery. Sequencing input: blood. Receptors were obtained from a male donor with papillary thyroid cancer or a benign thyroid nodule (not recorded which). Some clones in this sample may be carry-over from other donors' samples.

This clone has ten or more counts. The chain joins TRBV20-1 to TRBJ2-2; no reliable D call. Looked up from germline, CDR1 is DFQATT and CDR2 is SNEGSKA (reference sequence). This CDR3 contains 16 residues. V lost 3 bases, J lost 0 bases, and 14 bases lay in between. In DNA form, the CDR3 reads TGCAGTGCTAGTTCAGAGGTAGCAGCGAACACCGGGGAGCTGTTTTTT. Its protein is CSASSEVAANTGELFF.

Worth noting for this clone: Just one base apart from a much larger clone, this may be a read error. The V call is TRBV4-1, the J call TRBJ2-5, with TRBD2 matching 9 bases. The V gene end was trimmed by 7 bases and the J gene end by 5 bases; junction bases not matched to a gene: 5. CDR3 size: 13 residues. Germline CDR1 MGHRA, CDR2 YSYEKL. The chain's CDR3 is CASNAGGVETQYF. CDR3 nucleotide sequence: TGCGCCAGCAACGCGGGAGGGGTGGAGACCCAGTACTTC.

There are many counts of this clone. The chain joins TRBV19 to TRBJ1-5; D call uncertain. Trimming left V 3 bases short and J 4 bases short, with 10 bases between. Germline lookup yields CDR1 LNHDA and CDR2 SQIVND (reference sequence). The CDR3 consists of 14 residues. The CDR3 is CASSMPGRNQPQHF. The CDR3 nucleotides read TGTGCCAGTAGTATGCCCGGGAGGAATCAGCCCCAGCATTTT.

This clone was seen ten or more times. CDR3 sequence: CASSPVDYREPYGYTF. In DNA form, the CDR3 reads TGTGCCAGCAGCCCTGTTGATTACAGGGAGCCCTATGGCTACACCTTC. The V and J genes are TRBV5-8 and TRBJ1-2; a weak D match, TRBD1 (6 bases). Germline V gene data show CDR1 as SGHTS and CDR2 as YDEGEE. The ends were cut back, 4 bases at V and 4 bases at J, with 20 bases in the middle. This CDR3 has 16 residues.

In its sample, this clone was seen many times. J is TRBJ1-2 and V is TRBV6-6; possible D gene TRBD1, 6 bases. The V end was cut by 0 bases, the J end by 4 bases, with 9 bases between. Germline CDR1 reads MNHNY; CDR2 reads SVGAGI (reference sequence). CDR3 length: 14 residues. The CDR3 here is CASSYSGRGYGYTF. For the CDR3, the DNA is TGTGCCAGCAGTTACTCGGGCAGGGGCTATGGCTACACCTTC.